This section outlines one T cell receptor (beta chain) sequence together with its context. Per the authors' pipeline: Estimates of nucleated cell counts were drawn from the amplification of reference gene primers. TCRdb's copy holds only in-frame clones and misses some; the assay was immunoSEQ multiplex PCR. V and J calls and clone size come straight from that table; D and trimming were deduced from the DNA. The data hold approximately 130,000 clones, with approximately 71% observed a single time. This entry belongs to a study of blood T cell repertoires in COVID-19. For the study at large: Samples came from the United States, Italy and Spain, spanning acute and convalescent COVID-19.

CDR1 is MNHNS and CDR2 is SASEGT in the germline V gene. Trimming pared 3 bases from V and 4 bases from J, leaving 10 bases between. This CDR3 is built from 13 residues. The V call is TRBV6-1, the J call TRBJ2-7; no clear D gene. The sequence was obtained from a woman aged 70-85 years with acute or convalescent COVID-19. Material: peripheral blood. The DNA for the CDR3 is TGTGCCAGCAGTGAGAGTGAGTGGTACGAGCAGTACTTC. This codes for CASSESEWYEQYF.